This TCR beta chain was sequenced during a study of blood T cell repertoires in COVID-19 (TCRdb year 2020). Notes on the research overall: Collaborator samples came from the United States, Italy and Spain and covered acute and convalescent phases of COVID-19. The material from the prospective study consisted of cDNA or gDNA derived from T cells, B-cell-depleted T cells, or PBMCs. Deeply sampled blood TCRbeta repertoires from subjects exposed to, actively infected with, or recovered from COVID-19 were included in the dataset. The repertoires were released in a freely available public database intended as a resource for research on the immune response to SARS-CoV-2. Samples were obtained from the ongoing ImmuneRACE study (first 160 participants) and from 1,254 subjects provided by 6 global collaborators. Sample metadata almost always included a de-identified subject ID, COVID-19 status, age in years and sex. Where HLA class I and class II types were available, the types were taken from metadata supplied by the sample provider, not from assay-based typing. Broader findings and caveats from the paper: How much clinical and demographic metadata was included differed by source and by participant, and the metadata was provided uncurated.

As for this clone: The clone's antigen remains unknown. The sample holds no much larger clone one base away, and base qualities are not on file.

At the junction V is shortened by 6 bases and J by 3 bases; bases outside the gene matches: 8. The cysteine opens and the phenylalanine closes a CDR3 of 14 amino acids. The kept DNA is CDR3 alone, 42 bases in frame from the first base. Via the germline V gene, CDR1 is MDHEN and CDR2 SYDVKM. Each collaborating institution followed its own protocols to collect whole blood in K2EDTA tubes. For TCRbeta analysis, collaborators shipped samples in one of three forms: frozen whole blood, isolated PBMCs, or DNA extracted from either of those sample types. The immunoSEQ Assay, a bias-controlled multiplex PCR, was used to amplify TCRbeta CDR3 regions from genomic DNA. As for the authors' bioinformatics: Nucleated cell counts per sample were estimated from amplification of reference gene primers within the assay. Sequence reads were collapsed and filtered to measure the absolute abundance of every unique TCRbeta CDR3 rearrangement. For each sample, productive Simpson clonality was calculated by taking the square root of Simpson's diversity index across productive rearrangements. TCRdb limited this immuneACCESS table to in-frame rearrangements with V and J called. A share of clones is missing; checked studies link under half to unresolved V genes, and the rest is unexplained. The D gene and trimming were derived from the DNA, and the V and J assignments and clone size from that table. For this sample the table gives around 250,000 clones, of which roughly 82% were detected only once. The ten largest clonotypes hold over 9% of the sample.

The sequence was collected from an elderly man with acute or convalescent COVID-19. The sample comprised peripheral blood. Recombination linked TRBV28 to TRBJ2-7, and 7 bases in between align with TRBD1. Here is the DNA: TGTGCCAGCAGCCGGCGCGCAGGGGGCTACGAGCAGTACTTC. Its protein reads: CASSRRAGGYEQYF.